Detailed here is one T cell receptor (beta chain). The conserved phenylalanine or tryptophan is not found at the CDR3 terminus, so this likely reflects a read error. The limits of the CDR3 on the DNA are not certain, so only TCRdb's listed CDR3 is given. The data belong to a study of tumor-infiltrating lymphocytes in oesophageal squamous cell carcinoma. Each CDR3 protein is one row after TCRdb ran MiXCR on the PCR reads. The sample lists tens of thousands of distinct CDR3 sequences, around 34% occurring once. The TCR originated in a female donor with esophageal squamous cell carcinoma. Sequencing input: esophageal tumor tissue.

This CDR3 is CASSLALGS. V gene TRBV7-2 combines with J gene TRBJ2-5. Germline V gene sequence: CDR1 SGHTA, CDR2 FQGNSA. The CDR3 sequence runs 9 residues, both termini included.